A single sample gave rise to the 6 T cell receptor beta chains below, sequenced in a study of OX40 agonist ivuxolimab in advanced cancers. The table came from immunoSEQ multiplex PCR; TCRdb's copy has only in-frame clones and leaves some out. Of some 86,000 clones listed, around 91% are singletons. This specimen consisted of CD4+ or CD8+ T cells sorted from blood, obtained in a trial of the OX40 agonist ivuxolimab. All receptors come from an adult with an advanced solid tumor such as melanoma, head and neck, liver or kidney cancer.

V usage is TRBV2 and J usage is TRBJ2-2; D is unresolved. Germline loops: CDR1 SNHLY, CDR2 FYNNEI. This CDR3 has 13 residues. The V and J ends lost 6 bases and 2 bases respectively, with 7 bases between them. CDR3 nucleotides: TGTGCCAGCAGCCAAGGCAACACCGGGGAGCTGTTTTTT. Its protein is CASSQGNTGELFF.

The rearrangement uses TRBV5-1 and TRBJ2-6; D is uncertain. V lost 0 bases, J lost 8 bases, and 12 bases lay in between. Germline assignment: CDR1 SGHRS and CDR2 YFSETQ. The CDR3 extends over 15 amino acids. The chain's CDR3 is CASSLAGPMSNVLTF. In DNA, the CDR3 is TGCGCCAGCAGCTTGGCTGGGCCTATGTCCAACGTCCTGACTTTC.

This clone was seen a single time. The chain recombines TRBV14 with TRBJ1-4; 7 bases agree with TRBD1. This CDR3 spans 14 amino acids. The germline V gene encodes CDR1 SGHDN and CDR2 FVKESK. Trimming took 1 base from V and 6 from J; bases not matched to a gene: 2. CDR3 DNA: TGTGCCAGCAGCCAAGCGGGGACAGATGAAAAACTGTTTTTT. Protein product: CASSQAGTDEKLFF.

The rearrangement uses TRBV11-2 and TRBJ1-6, with TRBD1 identical over 10 bases. This CDR3 spans 16 amino acids. The ends lost 4 bases at V and 9 bases at J; junction bases unmatched: 9. In germline, CDR1 is SGHAT, CDR2 FQNNGV. CDR3 protein: CASSSDRGPRGSPLHF. The CDR3 region has the DNA TGTGCCAGCAGCTCCGACAGGGGGCCCCGGGGTTCACCCCTCCACTTT.

The gene calls are TRBV9 and TRBJ1-4; 10 bases are shared with TRBD1. CDR3 size: 15 residues. The V gene end was trimmed by 4 bases and the J gene end by 8 bases; junction bases not matched to a gene: 8. Germline V lookup: CDR1 SGDLS, CDR2 YYNGEE. The DNA of the CDR3 is TGTGCCAGCAGCACCTGGACAGGGGGAGGAGAAAAACTGTTTTTT. Amino acid sequence: CASSTWTGGGEKLFF.

The genes are TRBV2 and TRBJ2-1; D is unclear. Between the trimmed V and J ends, which lost 8 bases and 5 bases, there was a span of 13 bases. The germline gives CDR1 SNHLY, CDR2 FYNNEI. The CDR3 has 13 amino acids. CDR3 bases: TGTGCCAGCTGTCTGACACGTAACAATGAGCAGTTCTTC. It translates to CASCLTRNNEQFF.